There are many counts of the clone carrying this TCR beta chain. Antigen specificity is unknown. TCRdb itself ran the 5' RACE reads through MiXCR, one entry per CDR3 protein. The table shows about 200,000 distinct CDR3 sequences, with under 12% occurring only once. This sample was taken from a study of identical twins. General observations from the study: Model-predicted out-of-frame TCR alpha sharing fell below observed values in monozygotic twins.

The receptor's source is a middle-aged man in good health. Sequencing was carried out using memory T cells sorted from blood.

The CDR3 sequence is CASSPTGLNGEKLFF. As DNA, the CDR3 is TGTGCCAGCAGCCCAACAGGGCTTAATGGTGAAAAACTGTTTTTT. V usage is TRBV7-9 and J usage is TRBJ1-4; perhaps TRBD1 as D (6 bases). The CDR3 contains 15 residues. The V gene's germline CDR1 is SEHNR and CDR2 FQNEAQ (reference sequence). Between the trimmed V and J ends, which lost 5 bases and 7 bases, there was a span of 17 bases.